This T cell receptor (beta chain) was identified during a study of siplizumab effects on memory and regulatory T cells. Assay used: immunoSEQ multiplex PCR; TCRdb lists only in-frame clones, some missing. The sample has about 87,000 clones; over 85% are singletons. Points on this clone: Its antigen remains unknown.

Overall study findings and caveats: Among mappable alloreactive CD4+ clones, the Treg-derived fraction averaged 68.8% with siplizumab versus more than 25% in controls. Naive T cells seemed more diverse than memory cells and seemed major alloresponse contributors.

Trimming cost V 3 bases and J 6 bases; bases outside gene matches: 4. CDR3 length: 13 amino acids. Germline V lookup: CDR1 KGHSH, CDR2 LQKENI. Sequencing used non-Treg CD4+ T cells sorted from blood. This receptor was taken from a human donor in good health. This chain uses TRBV18 with TRBJ1-2; 7 bases align to TRBD1. The CDR3 spells CASSPRQGDGYTF. The CDR3, as DNA: TGTGCCAGCTCACCCCGACAGGGCGATGGCTACACCTTC.